Included here is one T cell receptor (beta chain) sequence, with context. Its cognate antigen has yet to be identified. Qualities for individual bases were not recorded, and no much larger clone is one base off. The CDR3 sequence holds 14 residues, the cysteine and phenylalanine included. Solely the CDR3 DNA is kept, with 42 bases framed from the first base. V and J lose 2 bases and 8 bases, and a span of 15 bases separates them. Sequences MNHEY (CDR1) and SVGAGI (CDR2) are obtained from the germline V gene. The Qiagen DNeasy kit was used to extract genomic DNA from unsorted PBMCs and from the negatively selected CD4+ and CD8+ fractions. Amplification of TCR beta CDR3 regions was done by immunoSEQ multiplex PCR with primers that anneal to V and J segments. A synthetic immune receptor repertoire was used to minimize amplification bias, and any residual bias was removed computationally once sequencing was done. The study's own analysis went as follows. Repertoire diversity was quantified as the Shannon entropy index using custom Python scripts. Unsorted, CD4+ and CD8+ repertoires were analyzed separately, except for combined analyses in which CD4+ and CD8+ sequences were merged in silico. A clone was considered expanded if an increase in frequency of at least 2-fold after treatment relative to C1D1 was found, and a pseudocount of 0.5 was applied to clones undetected at baseline. Clones with 0 or 1 copy at C1D1 were defined as singleton clones, while clones with 2 or more copies were defined as non-singleton clones. Clones expanded in unsorted samples were assigned a CD4+, CD8+ or unknown annotation through matching of protein sequences in sorted samples from the same patient. Wilcoxon tests were applied to paired samples to test diversity changes from C1D1 to C4D1. This immuneACCESS table, as held by TCRdb, lists in-frame sequences with V and J called but not all clones. Of the missing ones, under half trace to an unresolved V gene in checked studies; the others have no known cause. V and J calls and clone size are those listed in that table; D and trimming were worked out from the DNA. Here the sample has about 64,000 clones; more than 80% occur a single time. The top ten clonotypes cover 9% to 12% of the sample.

This entry is derived from a study of PD-1 blockade in classical Hodgkin lymphoma (dated by TCRdb to the early 2020s). Background on the whole study: Nivolumab dosing was 3 mg/kg intravenously every 2 weeks, continuing until either disease progression or unacceptable toxicity. The study used CyTOF and TCR beta sequencing to define a peripheral blood immune signature of response to PD-1 blockade in classical Hodgkin lymphoma.

According to the study, the label for this sample's time point signals: cycle 4 day 1 (C4D1), after less than 7 weeks of nivolumab. All trial patients had relapsed after autologous stem cell transplantation, with cohorts A, B and C differing in prior brentuximab vedotin exposure. The trial cohort included roughly 60 patients with relapsed/refractory classical Hodgkin lymphoma, and each patient had a best overall response of complete response, partial response or progressive disease. In the multi-cohort phase II CheckMate 205 trial, trial patients received single-agent nivolumab. An independent review committee assessed best overall response using the 2007 International Working Group response criteria. Trial PBMCs were collected just before the start of nivolumab (C1D1) and during therapy at cycle 2 day 1 and cycle 4 day 1. After peripheral blood was drawn into 8 mL Vacutainer Cell Preparation Tubes, PBMCs were isolated by centrifugation and then cryopreserved.

The research as a whole found: Baseline TCR diversity was reported as lower in newly diagnosed patients than in healthy donors, and lower still in relapsed/refractory patients. By C4D1, a significant rise was seen in CD4+ TCR diversity but not in CD8+ TCR diversity (p=0.0027 vs p=0.16), and the rise was most apparent among complete responders (p=0.02). Lower diversity was observed in patients in whom nivolumab was started less than 1 year after ASCT, and these patients were excluded from later analyses so that confounding by immune reconstitution would be avoided. Among trial patients, those achieving complete response had baseline diversity similar to that of newly diagnosed patients, while diversity was significantly lower in partial responders and progressors. The study was restricted to a single clinical trial cohort, and the causes of repertoire differences, possibly disease activity or prior therapy, were left undefined.

The sequences come from peripheral blood mononuclear cells (PBMCs), collected before the fourth cycle of nivolumab. This receptor was obtained from a human donor with classical Hodgkin lymphoma. The V and J genes are TRBV6-5 and TRBJ1-2, with the D segment identity uncertain. The CDR3 region reads CASSYAGWERGYTF. The bases read TGTGCCAGCAGTTACGCCGGCTGGGAGCGAGGCTACACCTTC.